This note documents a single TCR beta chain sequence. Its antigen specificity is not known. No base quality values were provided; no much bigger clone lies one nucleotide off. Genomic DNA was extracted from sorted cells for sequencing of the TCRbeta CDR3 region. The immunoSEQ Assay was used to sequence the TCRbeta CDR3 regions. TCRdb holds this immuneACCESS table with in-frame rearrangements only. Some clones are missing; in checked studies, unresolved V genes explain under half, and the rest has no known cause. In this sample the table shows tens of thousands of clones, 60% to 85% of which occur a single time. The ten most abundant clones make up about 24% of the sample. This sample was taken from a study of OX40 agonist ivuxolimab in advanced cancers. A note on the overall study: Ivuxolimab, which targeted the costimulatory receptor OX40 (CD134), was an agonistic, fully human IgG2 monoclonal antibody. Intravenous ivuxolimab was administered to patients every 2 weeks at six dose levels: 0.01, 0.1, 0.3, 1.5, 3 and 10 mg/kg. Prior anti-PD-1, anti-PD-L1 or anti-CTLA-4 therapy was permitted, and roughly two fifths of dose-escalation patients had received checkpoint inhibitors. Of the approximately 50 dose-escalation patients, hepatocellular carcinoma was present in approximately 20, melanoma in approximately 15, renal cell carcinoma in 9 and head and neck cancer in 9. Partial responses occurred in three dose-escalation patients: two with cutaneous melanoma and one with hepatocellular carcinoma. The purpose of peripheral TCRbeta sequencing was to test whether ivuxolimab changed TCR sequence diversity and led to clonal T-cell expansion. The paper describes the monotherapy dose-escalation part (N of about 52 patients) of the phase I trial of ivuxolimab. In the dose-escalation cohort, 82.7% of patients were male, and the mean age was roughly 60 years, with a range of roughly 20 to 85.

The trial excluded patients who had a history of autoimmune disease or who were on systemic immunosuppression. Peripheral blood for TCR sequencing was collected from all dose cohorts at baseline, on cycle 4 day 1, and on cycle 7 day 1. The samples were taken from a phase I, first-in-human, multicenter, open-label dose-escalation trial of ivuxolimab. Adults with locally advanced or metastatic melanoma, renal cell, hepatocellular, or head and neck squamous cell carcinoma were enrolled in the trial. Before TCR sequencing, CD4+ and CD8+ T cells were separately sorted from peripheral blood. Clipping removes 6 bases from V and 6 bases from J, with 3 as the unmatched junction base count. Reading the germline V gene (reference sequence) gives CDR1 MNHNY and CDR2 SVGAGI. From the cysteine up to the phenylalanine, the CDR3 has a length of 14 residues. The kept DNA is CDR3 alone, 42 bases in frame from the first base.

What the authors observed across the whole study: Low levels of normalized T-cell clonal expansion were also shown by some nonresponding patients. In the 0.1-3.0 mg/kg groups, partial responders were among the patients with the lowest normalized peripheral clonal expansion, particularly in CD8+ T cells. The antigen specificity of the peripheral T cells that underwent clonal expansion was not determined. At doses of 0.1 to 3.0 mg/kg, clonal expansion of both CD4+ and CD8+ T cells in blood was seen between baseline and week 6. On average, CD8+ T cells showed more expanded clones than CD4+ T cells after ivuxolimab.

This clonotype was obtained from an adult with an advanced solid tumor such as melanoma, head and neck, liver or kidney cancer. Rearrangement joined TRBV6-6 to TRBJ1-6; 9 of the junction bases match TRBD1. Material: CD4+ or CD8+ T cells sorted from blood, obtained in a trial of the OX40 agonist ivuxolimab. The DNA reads TGTGCCAGCAGGGACAGGGGAGGTAATTCACCCCTCCACTTT. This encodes CASRDRGGNSPLHF.